The present T cell receptor (beta chain) was sequenced within a study of CD8 T cells in Susac syndrome. V was trimmed by 6 bases and J by 0 bases, leaving 11 bases between them. Germline V gene lookup returns CDR1 SNHLY and CDR2 FYNNEI. The CDR3 runs 15 residues. Patients with Susac syndrome met the recently defined diagnostic criteria for definite or probable disease. When the RNA was reverse transcribed, random hexamers were used with an input of roughly 0.45 to 1 ug. MiXCR, run by TCRdb on the immunoSEQ multiplex PCR reads, gives a single entry per CDR3 protein. The sample contains around 110,000 distinct CDR3 sequences, roughly 95% of which appear only once. Points from the study as a whole: The study's TCR sequencing and HLA analysis drew on a certain number of individuals. That number was acknowledged as relatively small. Susac-specific public clones were found in both the total CD8+ and the CD8+ TEMRA repertoires, with around 17 in the former and several in the latter.

This clonotype was seen once. Its antigen is undetermined. This sequence joins TRBV2 and TRBJ1-4; no firm D call. This sequence was found in a human donor with Susac syndrome. The source material was CD8+ T cells from PBMCs. This chain's CDR3 is CASRDLRATNEKLFF. CDR3 DNA: TGTGCCAGCAGGGACTTACGCGCAACTAATGAAAAACTGTTTTTT.